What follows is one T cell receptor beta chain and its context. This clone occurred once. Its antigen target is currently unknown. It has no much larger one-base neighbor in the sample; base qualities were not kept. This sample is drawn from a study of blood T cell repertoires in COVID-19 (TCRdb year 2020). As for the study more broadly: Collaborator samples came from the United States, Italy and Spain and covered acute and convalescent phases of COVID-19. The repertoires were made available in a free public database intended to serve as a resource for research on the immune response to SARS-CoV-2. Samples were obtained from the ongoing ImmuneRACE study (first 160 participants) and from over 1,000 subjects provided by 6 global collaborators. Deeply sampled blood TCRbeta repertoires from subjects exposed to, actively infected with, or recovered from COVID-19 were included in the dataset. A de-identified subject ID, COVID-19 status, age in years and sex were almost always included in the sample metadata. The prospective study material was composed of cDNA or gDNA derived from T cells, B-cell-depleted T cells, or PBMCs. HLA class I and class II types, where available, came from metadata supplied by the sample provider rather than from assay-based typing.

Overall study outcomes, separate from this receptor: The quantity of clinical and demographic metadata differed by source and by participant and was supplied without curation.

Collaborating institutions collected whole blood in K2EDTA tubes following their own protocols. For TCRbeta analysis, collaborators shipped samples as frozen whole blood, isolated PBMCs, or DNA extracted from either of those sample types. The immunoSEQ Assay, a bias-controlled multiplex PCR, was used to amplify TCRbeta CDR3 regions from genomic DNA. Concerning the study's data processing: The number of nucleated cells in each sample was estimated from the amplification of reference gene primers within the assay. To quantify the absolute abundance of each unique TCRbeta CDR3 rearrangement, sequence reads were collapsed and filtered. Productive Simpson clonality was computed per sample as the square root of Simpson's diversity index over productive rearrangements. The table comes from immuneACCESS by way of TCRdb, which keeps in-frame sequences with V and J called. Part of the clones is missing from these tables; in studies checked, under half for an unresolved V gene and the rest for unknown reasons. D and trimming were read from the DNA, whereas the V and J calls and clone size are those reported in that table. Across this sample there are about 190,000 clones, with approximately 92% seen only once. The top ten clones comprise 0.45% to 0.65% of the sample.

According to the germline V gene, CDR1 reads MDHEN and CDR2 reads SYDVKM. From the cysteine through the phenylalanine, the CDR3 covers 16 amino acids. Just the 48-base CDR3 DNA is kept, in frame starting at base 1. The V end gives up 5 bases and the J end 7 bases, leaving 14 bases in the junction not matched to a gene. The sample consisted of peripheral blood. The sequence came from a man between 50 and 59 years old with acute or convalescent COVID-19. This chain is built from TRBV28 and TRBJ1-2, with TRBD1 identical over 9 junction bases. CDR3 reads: CASSPGTGIGVGGYTF. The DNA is TGTGCCAGCAGTCCCGGGACAGGGATTGGAGTTGGTGGCTACACCTTC.